Presented here are 6 T cell receptor beta chains from one specimen sequenced in a study of human T cells and chemical hapten exposure. The time point denotes: patch test 2, 6 weeks after DPC sensitization. Treatment reported: therapeutic diphenylcyclopropenone sensitization with weekly scalp DPC. MiXCR was run by TCRdb on the RACE reads, yielding one entry per CDR3 protein. The sample records fewer than 100,000 distinct CDR3 sequences, roughly a tenth being singletons. The starting material was whole blood, obtained in connection with sensitization to the hapten diphenylcyclopropenone (DPC). These receptors were collected from a woman aged 40 to 50 with alopecia areata. Some clones in this sample may be carry-over from other donors' samples.

This clonotype has a count of ten or more. The rearrangement joins TRBV7-9 to TRBJ2-5; D uncertain. V shed 4 bases and J shed 3 bases, with 6 bases lying between them. The germline gives CDR1 SEHNR, CDR2 FQNEAQ (reference sequence). The CDR3 sequence is 12 residues long. The CDR3 sequence is CASSSIEETQYF. CDR3 DNA sequence: TGTGCCAGCAGCTCGATCGAAGAGACCCAGTACTTC. Based on the CDR3 plus reference TRBV7-9 and TRBJ2-5, the full variable domain is DTGVSQNPRHKITKRGQNVTFRCDPISEHNRLYWYRQTLGQGPEFLTYFQNEAQLEKSRLLSDRFSAERPKGSFSTLEIQRTEQGDSAMYLCASSSIEETQYFGPGTRLLVL.

This clonotype was seen repeatedly, ten times or more. This chain uses TRBV7-6 with TRBJ2-1; 13 positions agree with TRBD2. V dropped 1 base and J dropped 4; count of bases not matched to a gene: 13. CDR1 is SGHVS, CDR2 FNYEAQ, per germline. The CDR3 spans 20 residues. In nucleotides, the CDR3 is TGTGCCAGCAGCTTAGAGCCGGGACTAGCGGGACCCACCCCTTACAATGAGCAGTTCTTC. This gives the protein CASSLEPGLAGPTPYNEQFF.

This clonotype was observed at least ten times. The chain links TRBV19 to TRBJ2-3; TRBD2 agrees at 8 bases. Trimming removed 1 base from V and 2 bases from J; junction bases left unmatched: 5. This CDR3 is built from 16 residues. In germline, CDR1 is LNHDA, CDR2 SQIVND (reference sequence). CDR3 in amino acids: CASSIGGGRHTDTQYF. Written as DNA, the CDR3 is TGTGCCAGTAGTATAGGAGGCGGGAGGCACACAGATACGCAGTATTTT.

This chain uses TRBV5-1 with TRBJ2-7; tentative D call: TRBD2 (6 bases). The germline V gene encodes CDR1 SGHRS and CDR2 YFSETQ. The CDR3 spans 15 residues. V lost 0 bases and J lost 4, with 14 bases in between. DNA of the CDR3: TGCGCCAGCAGCTTGGAGGCGGGAAGGAAGTACGAGCAGTACTTC. Translating it yields CASSLEAGRKYEQYF.

The chain joins TRBV7-9 to TRBJ2-3, with a possible D match to TRBD2 (6 bases). The germline gives CDR1 SEHNR, CDR2 FQNEAQ (reference sequence). The CDR3 consists of 12 residues. The V gene lost 5 bases and the J gene lost 7 bases, with 10 bases spanning the gap. CDR3 amino acids: CASSLDYHTQYF. The CDR3 DNA is TGTGCCAGCAGCCTGGACTATCATACGCAGTATTTT.

The V call is TRBV28, the J call TRBJ1-2; no definite D call. Germline V gene data show CDR1 as MDHEN and CDR2 as SYDVKM. V lost 4 bases and J 8 bases, leaving 20 bases between the germline ends. The CDR3 has 15 amino acids. The CDR3 sequence: CASSSPPRRVGGYTF. DNA for the CDR3: TGTGCCAGCAGTTCCCCCCCCCGGCGGGTTGGCGGCTACACCTTC.